This is a list of T cell receptor beta chains from one sample in a study of preoperative IRX-2 immunotherapy in early breast cancer. Only in-frame clones appear in the TCRdb table, and some are missing; sequencing was by immunoSEQ multiplex PCR. The sample has about 32,000 clones; over 80% are singletons. This sample comprised lymph node tissue, obtained from a patient treated with IRX-2 immunotherapy. These receptor sequences come from a human donor with breast cancer. CDR3s include the opening cysteine and the closing phenylalanine or tryptophan. The D gene is left open where the match is weak. Size tells how often a clone was seen (once, few, many) or the class of an expanded clone, and some rows leave it out.

cdr3_nt cdr3_aa j_call d_call clone_size v_call
TGTGCCAGCAGTCCTACTAGCGGGAGTATTCTAGGTTACACCGGGGAGCTGTTTTTT CASSPTSGSILGYTGELFF TRBJ2-2 TRBD2 . TRBV6-8
TGTGCCTGGAGGACAGGGGTAATATCGGCTTTCTTT CAWRTGVISAFF TRBJ1-1 TRBD1 . TRBV30
TGTGCCAGCAGTGTCGCGGGGGCAGGTACCTACACCTTC CASSVAGAGTYTF TRBJ1-2 . . TRBV13
TGTGCCACCTGGGTTGGGACTCTCGCCTACGAGCAGTACTTC CATWVGTLAYEQYF TRBJ2-7 . . TRBV6-8
TGTGCCAGTAGTATTCTACTTCTCGGTGCTGAAGCTTTCTTT CASSILLLGAEAFF TRBJ1-1 . . TRBV19
TGTGCCAGCATCGACCCGGGGACAGGTGTCTACGAGCAGTACTTC CASIDPGTGVYEQYF TRBJ2-7 TRBD1 . TRBV6-7
TGTGCCAGCAGCTCACGACAGAGATATGGCTACACCTTC CASSSRQRYGYTF TRBJ1-2 . medium-sized TRBV7-2
TGTGCCAGCAGAAGACGGGTGCATGATTCACCCCTCCACTTT CASRRRVHDSPLHF TRBJ1-6 . . TRBV6-8
TGTGCCACCAGCAGGGACGTAGCAACACCCAATGAGCAGTTCTTC CATSRDVATPNEQFF TRBJ2-1 . few TRBV15
TGTGCCAGTAGTATAACGACTAGCGGGAGGCGGGACAATGAGCAGTTCTTC CASSITTSGRRDNEQFF TRBJ2-1 TRBD2 . TRBV19
TGTGCCAGTAGTAAGGACACCGACTATGGCTACACCTTC CASSKDTDYGYTF TRBJ1-2 . . TRBV19
TGTGCCAGTAGTCCGAGACAGGGGTTACCCTACGAGCAGTACTTC CASSPRQGLPYEQYF TRBJ2-7 TRBD1 . TRBV19
TGTGCCAGTAGTTGGTCAGGGGGCTACGAGCAGTACTTC CASSWSGGYEQYF TRBJ2-7 TRBD1 . TRBV19
TGTGCCAGTAGTATACGCCCAGGGAATTCACCCCTCCACTTT CASSIRPGNSPLHF TRBJ1-6 . . TRBV19